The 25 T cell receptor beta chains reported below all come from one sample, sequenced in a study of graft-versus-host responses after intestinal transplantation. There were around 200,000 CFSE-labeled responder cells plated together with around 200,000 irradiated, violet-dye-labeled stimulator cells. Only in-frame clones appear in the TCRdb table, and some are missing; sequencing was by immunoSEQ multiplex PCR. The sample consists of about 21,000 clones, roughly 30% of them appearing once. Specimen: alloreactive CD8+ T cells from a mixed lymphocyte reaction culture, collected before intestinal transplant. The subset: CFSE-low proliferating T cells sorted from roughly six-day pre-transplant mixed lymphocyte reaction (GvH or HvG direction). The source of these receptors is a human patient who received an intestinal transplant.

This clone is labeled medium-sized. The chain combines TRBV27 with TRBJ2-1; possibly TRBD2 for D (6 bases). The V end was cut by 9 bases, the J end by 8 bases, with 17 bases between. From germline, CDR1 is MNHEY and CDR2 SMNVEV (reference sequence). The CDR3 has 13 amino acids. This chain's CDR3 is CASGLIPVHEQFF. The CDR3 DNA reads TGTGCCAGTGGACTAATCCCAGTGCATGAGCAGTTCTTC.

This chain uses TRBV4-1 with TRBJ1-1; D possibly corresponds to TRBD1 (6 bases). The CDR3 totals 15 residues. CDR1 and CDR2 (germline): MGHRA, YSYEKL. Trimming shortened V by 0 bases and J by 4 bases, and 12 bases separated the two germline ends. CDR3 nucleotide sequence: TGCGCCAGCAGCCAAGACGGTACAGGGAGCACTGAAGCTTTCTTT. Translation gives CASSQDGTGSTEAFF.

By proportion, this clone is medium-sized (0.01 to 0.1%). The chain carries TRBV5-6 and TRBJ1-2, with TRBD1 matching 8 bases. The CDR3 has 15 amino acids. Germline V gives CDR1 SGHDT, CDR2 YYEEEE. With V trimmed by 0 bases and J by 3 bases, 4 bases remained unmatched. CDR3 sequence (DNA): TGTGCCAGCAGCTTGGGGACAGGGTCCTACTATGGCTACACCTTC. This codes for CASSLGTGSYYGYTF.

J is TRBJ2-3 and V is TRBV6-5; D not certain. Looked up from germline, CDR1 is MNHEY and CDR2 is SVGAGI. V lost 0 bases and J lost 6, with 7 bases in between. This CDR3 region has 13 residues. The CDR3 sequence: CASSYSNWDTQYF. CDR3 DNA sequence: TGTGCCAGCAGTTACTCAAACTGGGATACGCAGTATTTT.

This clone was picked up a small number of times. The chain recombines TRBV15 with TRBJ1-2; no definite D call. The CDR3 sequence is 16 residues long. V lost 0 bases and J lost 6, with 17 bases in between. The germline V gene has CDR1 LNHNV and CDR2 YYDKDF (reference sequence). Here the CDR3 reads CATSREIDEPLHGYTF. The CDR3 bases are TGTGCCACCAGCAGAGAAATAGACGAGCCCCTCCATGGCTACACCTTC.

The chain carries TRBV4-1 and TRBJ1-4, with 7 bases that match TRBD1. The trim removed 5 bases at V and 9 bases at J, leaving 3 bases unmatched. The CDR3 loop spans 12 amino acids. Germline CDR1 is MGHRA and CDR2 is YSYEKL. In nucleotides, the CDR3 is TGCGCCAGCAGCGAGACAGGGAAAAAACTGTTTTTT. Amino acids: CASSETGKKLFF.

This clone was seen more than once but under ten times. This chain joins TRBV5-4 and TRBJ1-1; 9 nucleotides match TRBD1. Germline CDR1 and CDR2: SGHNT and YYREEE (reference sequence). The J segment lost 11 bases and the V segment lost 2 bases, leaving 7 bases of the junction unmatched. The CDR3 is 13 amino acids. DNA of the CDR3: TGTGCCAGCAGCTTCGGGACAGGGATGGAGGCTTTCTTT. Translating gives CASSFGTGMEAFF.

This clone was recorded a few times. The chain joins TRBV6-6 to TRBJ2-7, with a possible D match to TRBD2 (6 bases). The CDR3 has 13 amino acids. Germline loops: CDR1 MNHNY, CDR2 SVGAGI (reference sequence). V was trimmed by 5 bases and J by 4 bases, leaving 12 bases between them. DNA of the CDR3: TGTGCCAGCAGTCGGCGGGGTGGGTACGAGCAGTACTTC. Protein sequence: CASSRRGGYEQYF.

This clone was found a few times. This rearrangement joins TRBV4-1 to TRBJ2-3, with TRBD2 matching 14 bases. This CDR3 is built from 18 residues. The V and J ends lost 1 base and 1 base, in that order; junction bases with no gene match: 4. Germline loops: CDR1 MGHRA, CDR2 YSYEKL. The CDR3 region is CASSQGLAGGIRTDTQYF. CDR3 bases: TGCGCCAGCAGCCAAGGACTAGCGGGGGGGATTCGCACAGATACGCAGTATTTT.

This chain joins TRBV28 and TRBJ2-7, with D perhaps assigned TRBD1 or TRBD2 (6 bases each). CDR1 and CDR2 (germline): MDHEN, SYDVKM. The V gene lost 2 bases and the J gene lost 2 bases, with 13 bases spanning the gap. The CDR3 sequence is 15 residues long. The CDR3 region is CASSLLSGAPYEQYF. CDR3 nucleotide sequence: TGTGCCAGCAGTTTACTGTCGGGGGCGCCCTACGAGCAGTACTTC.

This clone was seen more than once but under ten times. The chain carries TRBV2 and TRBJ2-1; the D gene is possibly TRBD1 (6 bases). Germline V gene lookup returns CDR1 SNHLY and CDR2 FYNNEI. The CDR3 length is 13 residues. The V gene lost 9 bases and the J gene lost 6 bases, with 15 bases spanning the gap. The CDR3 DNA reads TGTGCCAGTGACGACAGGTTGGCCAATGAGCAGTTCTTC. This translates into CASDDRLANEQFF.

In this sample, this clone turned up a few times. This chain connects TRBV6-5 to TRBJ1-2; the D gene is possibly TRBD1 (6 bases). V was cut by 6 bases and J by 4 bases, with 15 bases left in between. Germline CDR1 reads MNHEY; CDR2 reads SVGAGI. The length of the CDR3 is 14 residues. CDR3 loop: CASSWGQGSYGYTF. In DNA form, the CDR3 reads TGTGCCAGCAGCTGGGGGCAGGGAAGCTATGGCTACACCTTC.

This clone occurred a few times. In DNA, the CDR3 is TGTGCCAGCAGCCTCATTGACAGGGGGTTCGAGTATTTT. Protein: CASSLIDRGFEYF. The chain links TRBV7-7 to TRBJ2-3; 9 positions match TRBD1. V lost 5 bases and J lost 13; bases outside the gene matches: 10. The CDR3 is 13 residues long. Germline-derived CDR1 and CDR2 are SSHAT and FNYEAQ (reference sequence). Using reference TRBV7-7 and TRBJ2-3 for the parts outside the CDR3, the full variable domain is GAGVSQSPRYKVTKRGQDVTLRCDPISSHATLYWYQQALGQGPEFLTYFNYEAQPDKSGLPSDRFSAERPEGSISTLTIQRTEQRDSAMYRCASSLIDRGFEYFGPGTRLTVL.

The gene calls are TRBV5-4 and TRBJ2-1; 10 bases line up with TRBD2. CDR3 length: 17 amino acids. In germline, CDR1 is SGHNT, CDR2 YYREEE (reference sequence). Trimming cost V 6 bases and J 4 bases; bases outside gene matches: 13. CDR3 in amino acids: CASIASTGTSAYNEQFF. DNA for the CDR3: TGTGCCAGCATTGCCTCCACCGGGACTAGCGCTTACAATGAGCAGTTCTTC.

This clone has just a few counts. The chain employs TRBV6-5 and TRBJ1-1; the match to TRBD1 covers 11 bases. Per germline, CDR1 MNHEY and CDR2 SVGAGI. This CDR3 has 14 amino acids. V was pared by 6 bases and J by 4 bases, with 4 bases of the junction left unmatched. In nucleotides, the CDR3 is TGTGCCAGCAGCCCGGGACAGGGGGGCACTGAAGCTTTCTTT. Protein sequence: CASSPGQGGTEAFF.

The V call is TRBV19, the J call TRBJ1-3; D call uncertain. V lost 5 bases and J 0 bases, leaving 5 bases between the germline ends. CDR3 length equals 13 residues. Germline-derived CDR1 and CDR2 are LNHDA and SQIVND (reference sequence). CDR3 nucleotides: TGTGCCAGTAGTTTTCTCTCTGGAAACACCATATATTTT. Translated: CASSFLSGNTIYF. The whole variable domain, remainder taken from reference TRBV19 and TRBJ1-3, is DGGITQSPKYLFRKEGQNVTLSCEQNLNHDAMYWYRQDPGQGLRLIYYSQIVNDFQKGDIAEGYSVSREKKESFPLTVTSAQKNPTAFYLCASSFLSGNTIYFGEGSWLTVV.

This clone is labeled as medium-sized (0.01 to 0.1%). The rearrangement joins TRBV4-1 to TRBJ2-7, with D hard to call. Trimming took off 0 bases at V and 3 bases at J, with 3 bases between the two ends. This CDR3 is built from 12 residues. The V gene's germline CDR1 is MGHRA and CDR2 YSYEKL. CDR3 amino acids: CASSQDNYEQYF. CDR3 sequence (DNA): TGCGCCAGCAGCCAAGACAACTACGAGCAGTACTTC.

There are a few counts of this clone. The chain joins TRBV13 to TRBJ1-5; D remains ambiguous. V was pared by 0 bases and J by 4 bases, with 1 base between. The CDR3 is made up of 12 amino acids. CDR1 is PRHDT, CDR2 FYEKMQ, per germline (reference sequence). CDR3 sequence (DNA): TGTGCCAGCAGCTTAGGGAATCAGCCCCAGCATTTT. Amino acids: CASSLGNQPQHF.

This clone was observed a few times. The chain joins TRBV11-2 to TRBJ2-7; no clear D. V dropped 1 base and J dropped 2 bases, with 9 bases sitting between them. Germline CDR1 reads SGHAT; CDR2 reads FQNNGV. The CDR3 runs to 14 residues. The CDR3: CASSLVALTYEQYF. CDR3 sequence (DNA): TGTGCCAGCAGCTTAGTTGCGCTCACCTACGAGCAGTACTTC.

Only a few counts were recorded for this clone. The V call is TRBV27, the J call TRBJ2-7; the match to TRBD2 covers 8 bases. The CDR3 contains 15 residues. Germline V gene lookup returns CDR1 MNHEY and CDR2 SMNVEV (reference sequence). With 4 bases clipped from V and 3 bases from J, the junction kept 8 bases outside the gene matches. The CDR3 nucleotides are TGTGCCAGCAGTTACAGCGTGAGCGGGGGCTACGAGCAGTACTTC. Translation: CASSYSVSGGYEQYF.

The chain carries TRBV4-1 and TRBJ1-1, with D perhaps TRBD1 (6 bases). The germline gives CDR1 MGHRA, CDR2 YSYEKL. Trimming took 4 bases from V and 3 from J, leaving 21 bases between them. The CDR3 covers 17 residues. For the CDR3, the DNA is TGCGCCAGCAGCCCACCCGGAGGGGGGACGCTGGACACTGAAGCTTTCTTT. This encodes CASSPPGGGTLDTEAFF.

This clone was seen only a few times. CDR3: CASSEQGYYGYTF. The DNA of the CDR3 is TGTGCCAGCAGCGAACAGGGGTACTATGGCTACACCTTC. V is TRBV27 and J is TRBJ1-2, with 7 positions matching TRBD1. J was trimmed by 3 bases and V by 6 bases; bases with no gene match: 4. Germline assignment: CDR1 MNHEY and CDR2 SMNVEV (reference sequence). This CDR3 contains 13 residues.

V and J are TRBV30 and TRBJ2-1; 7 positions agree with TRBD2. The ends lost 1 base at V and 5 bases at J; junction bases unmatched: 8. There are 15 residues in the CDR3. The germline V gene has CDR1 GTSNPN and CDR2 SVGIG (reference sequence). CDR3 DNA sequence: TGTGCCTGGAGTGCCCTTCTAAGCGGGAACAATGAGCAGTTCTTC. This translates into CAWSALLSGNNEQFF.

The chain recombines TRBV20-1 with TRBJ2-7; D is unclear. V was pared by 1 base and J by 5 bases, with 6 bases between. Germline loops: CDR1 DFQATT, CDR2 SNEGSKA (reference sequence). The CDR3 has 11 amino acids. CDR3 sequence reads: CSARAYDEQYF. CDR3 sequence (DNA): TGCAGTGCTAGAGCCTATGACGAGCAGTACTTC.

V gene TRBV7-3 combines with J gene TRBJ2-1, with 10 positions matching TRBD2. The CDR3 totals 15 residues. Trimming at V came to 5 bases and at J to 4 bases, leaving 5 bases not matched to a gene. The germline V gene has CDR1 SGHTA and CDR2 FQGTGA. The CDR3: CASSKAGGFYNEQFF. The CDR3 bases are TGTGCCAGCAGCAAAGCGGGGGGGTTTTACAATGAGCAGTTCTTC.